A single sample gave rise to the 9 T cell receptor beta chains below, sequenced in a study of beta chain features in type 1 diabetes. Expressed TCRB transcripts were sequenced, since all the RNA that had been isolated was reverse transcribed. This table comes from immunoSEQ multiplex PCR, and its TCRdb copy is limited to in-frame clones, with some not included. The sample has about 360,000 clones; roughly 12% are singletons. Sequenced sample: naive CD4+ T cells from blood. The receptors were gathered from a man in his late teens or twenties in good health.

This clone was counted between two and nine times. The same CDR3 arises from other DNA sequences in this sample as well. The J gene is TRBJ1-2, the V gene TRBV28; D not resolved. The ends were cut back, 8 bases at V and 4 bases at J, with 5 bases in the middle. Germline CDR1 reads MDHEN; CDR2 reads SYDVKM. This CDR3 spans 10 amino acids. The DNA of the CDR3 is TGTGCCAGCTCCCGCTATGGCTACACCTTC. Protein product: CASSRYGYTF.

V is TRBV7-7 and J is TRBJ1-4; TRBD1 might be the D (6 bases). The germline CDR1 and CDR2 sequences are SSHAT and FNYEAQ (reference sequence). The CDR3 is 14 amino acids. V lost 2 bases, J lost 7 bases, and 11 bases lay in between. The CDR3: CASSLRQGSEKLFF. The CDR3 bases are TGTGCCAGCAGCTTAAGGCAGGGGTCTGAAAAACTGTTTTTT.

This clone was seen only a few times. The rearrangement links TRBV5-1 to TRBJ2-3; tentatively, D is TRBD2 (7 bases). Per germline, CDR1 SGHRS and CDR2 YFSETQ. The CDR3 totals 15 residues. Trimming removed 1 base at V and 1 base at J, with 10 bases between. The CDR3 region is CASSLRGGRTDTQYF. The DNA of the CDR3 is TGCGCCAGCAGCTTGAGGGGGGGTCGCACAGATACGCAGTATTTT. Full variable domain (rest looked up from reference TRBV5-1 and TRBJ2-3): KAGVTQTPRYLIKTRGQQVTLSCSPISGHRSVSWYQQTPGQGLQFLFEYFSETQRNKGNFPGRFSGRQFSNSRSEMNVSTLELGDSALYLCASSLRGGRTDTQYFGPGTRLTVL.

The chain links TRBV10-3 to TRBJ1-2; D is possibly TRBD1 (5 bases). Germline V lookup: CDR1 ENHRY, CDR2 SYGVKD. Deletions cut 6 bases from V and 6 bases from J, with 17 bases between. CDR3 size: 14 residues. The CDR3 loop reads CAIRSIQGSHGYTF. CDR3 bases: TGTGCCATCAGATCAATCCAGGGAAGCCATGGCTACACCTTC.

This clone came up a few times. The chain combines TRBV5-1 with TRBJ1-5, with D possibly being TRBD1 (6 bases). The CDR3 sequence is 15 residues long. V lost 0 bases, J lost 3 bases, and 10 bases lay in between. The V gene's germline CDR1 is SGHRS and CDR2 YFSETQ. This CDR3 is CASSLAPGANQPQHF. CDR3 DNA sequence: TGCGCCAGCAGCTTGGCCCCAGGGGCCAATCAGCCCCAGCATTTT.

The chain joins TRBV9 to TRBJ1-5, with TRBD1 as a possible D gene (5 bases). The germline V gene has CDR1 SGDLS and CDR2 YYNGEE. This CDR3 contains 16 residues. V shed 0 bases and J shed 4 bases, with 14 bases lying between them. The CDR3 DNA is TGTGCCAGCAGCGTAGGAACGGGGGGGATAAATCAGCCCCAGCATTTT. This gives the protein CASSVGTGGINQPQHF.

The V and J genes are TRBV7-8 and TRBJ2-3, with 9 positions matching TRBD2. Trimming took 5 bases from V and 5 from J; bases not matched to a gene: 14. CDR3 length: 17 amino acids. Germline loops: CDR1 SGHVS, CDR2 FQNEAQ. The CDR3 bases are TGTGCCAGCAGCCTCTCAATGGTTCAAGCGGGAGGAGATACGCAGTATTTT. Its translation: CASSLSMVQAGGDTQYF.

As concerns this clone: Different DNA sequences within this sample yield the same CDR3. The chain recombines TRBV20-1 with TRBJ1-2; D is undetermined. The CDR3 totals 11 residues. The V and J ends lost 3 bases and 5 bases respectively, with 7 bases between them. Germline CDR1 and CDR2: DFQATT and SNEGSKA (reference sequence). DNA for the CDR3: TGCAGTGCTAGGGGCGGGTATGGCTACACCTTC. Its protein is CSARGGYGYTF.

This clone was detected only a few times. This rearrangement joins TRBV4-2 to TRBJ2-7; D is possibly TRBD1 (6 bases). V was cut by 2 bases and J by 2 bases, with 10 bases left in between. The germline gives CDR1 LGHNA, CDR2 YNFKEQ. The CDR3 runs 14 residues. CDR3 residues: CASSQRDITYEQYF. CDR3 sequence (DNA): TGTGCCAGCAGCCAACGGGACATAACCTACGAGCAGTACTTC.